A selection of T cell receptor beta chains follows, all from one sample in a study of response to subunit inactivated influenza vaccine. TCRdb itself ran the RT-PCR reads through MiXCR, one entry per CDR3 protein. The data show 700,000 to 800,000 distinct CDR3 sequences, with about a fifth seen just once and approximately 10% held by the top ten. The sequenced sample was PBMCs from blood, obtained 5 to 6 days after vaccination. These receptors all stem from a man aged 50 to 59 who received an inactivated influenza vaccine. The CDR3 runs from the conserved cysteine through the conserved F or W. A D gene is named only where the DNA matches it firmly. Clone sizes are given selectively: once, few, many, or a class where the clone is expanded.

D gene	V gene	clone size	J gene	CDR3 length	CDR3 DNA	CDR3 protein
.	TRBV12-3/TRBV12-4	.	TRBJ2-2	15	TGTGCCAGCAGTTTGGGTTCAGGGGGGGACGGGGAGCTGTTTTTT	CASSLGSGGDGELFF
TRBD1	TRBV20-1	few	TRBJ2-7	13	TGCAGTGCGAATACAGGGGGCAGTTACGAGCAGTACTTC	CSANTGGSYEQYF
.	TRBV5-1	few	TRBJ2-7	16	TGCGCCAGCAGCCCGCGAGGGACGAAACCACACTACGAGCAGTACTTC	CASSPRGTKPHYEQYF
.	TRBV4-2	.	TRBJ2-5	15	TGTGCCAGCAGCCAAGCTGCGGTCAGGGGAGAGACCCAGTACTTC	CASSQAAVRGETQYF
.	TRBV24-1	.	TRBJ1-5	14	TGTGCCACCAGTGATTTTCAGGTCAATCAGCCCCAGCATTTT	CATSDFQVNQPQHF
.	TRBV29-1	many	TRBJ2-3	15	TGCAGCGTTGAAGATCCTGGGCCCAGCACAGATACGCAGTATTTT	CSVEDPGPSTDTQYF
TRBD2	TRBV10-1	few	TRBJ2-5	16	TGCGCCAGCAGCCCCGTGGCCGGGGGGGCAAAGGAGACCCAGTACTTC	CASSPVAGGAKETQYF
.	TRBV12-3/TRBV12-4	.	TRBJ2-5	16	TGTGCCAGCAGTTTAATTGCGGGACGGACCCAAGAGACCCAGTACTTC	CASSLIAGRTQETQYF
.	TRBV27	few	TRBJ2-3	16	TGTGCCAGCAGTTTTGTTGCGGCCCGGAGTACAGATACGCAGTATTTT	CASSFVAARSTDTQYF
.	TRBV12-3/TRBV12-4	.	TRBJ2-7	15	TGTGCCAGCAGCCCGGACGGAGGGGGATTCTACGAGCAGTACTTC	CASSPDGGGFYEQYF
.	TRBV27	.	TRBJ2-1	12	TGTGCCAGCAGTTCACGGGCTAGTAAGCAGTTCTTC	CASSSRASKQFF
.	TRBV20-1	.	TRBJ2-1	12	TGCAGTGCCTCGAGGGGGGGGCACGAGCAGTTCTTC	CSASRGGHEQFF
TRBD2	TRBV7-9	few	TRBJ2-5	15	TGTGCCAGCAGCTTATTAGGCGGGGGCCAAGAGACCCAGTACTTC	CASSLLGGGQETQYF
TRBD1	TRBV11-1	.	TRBJ1-1	15	TGTGCCAGCAGCACGAAACAGGGGGGTAACACTGAAGCTTTCTTT	CASSTKQGGNTEAFF
TRBD1	TRBV12-3/TRBV12-4	many	TRBJ1-2	15	TGTGCCAGCTGGGACAGGGGGCAAGGGAACTATGGCTACACCTTC	CASWDRGQGNYGYTF
TRBD2	TRBV5-4	once	TRBJ2-3	16	TGTGCCAGCAGCACCTGGACTAGCGGGAGAGGGAATACGCAGTATTTT	CASSTWTSGRGNTQYF
TRBD2	TRBV9	.	TRBJ2-7	14	TGTGCCAGCAGCGTCGGCGGGAGGGCGTACGAGCAGTACTTC	CASSVGGRAYEQYF
.	TRBV5-1	few	TRBJ2-1	16	TGCGCCAGCAGCTTGGTCCGTAGTCGCTCCTACAATGAGCAGTTCTTC	CASSLVRSRSYNEQFF
.	TRBV6-1	.	TRBJ2-4	16	TGTGCCAGCAGTGAACAGCGGCTACTAGCCAAAAACATTCAGTACTTC	CASSEQRLLAKNIQYF
TRBD2	TRBV9	.	TRBJ2-2	17	TGTGCCAGCAGCGTAGTGGTAGCGGGGTCGAGCACCGGGGAGCTGTTTTTT	CASSVVVAGSSTGELFF